Listed here is a single TCR beta chain. Sequencing used immunoSEQ multiplex PCR; TCRdb keeps in-frame clones, though not all of them. The sample lists some 220,000 clones; almost 85% were seen once. These data are taken from a study of blood T cell repertoires in COVID-19. Study at large: T cells, B-cell-depleted T cells, or PBMCs supplied cDNA or gDNA.

Per the germline V gene, CDR1 is MDHEN and CDR2 is SYDVKM. The CDR3 length is 14 residues. Trimming took off 2 bases at V and 4 bases at J, with 8 bases between the two ends. Sequenced input: peripheral blood. The rearrangement joins TRBV28 to TRBJ2-2; D gene ambiguous. The TCR was taken from a man aged 50 to 60 with acute or convalescent COVID-19. DNA of the CDR3: TGTGCCAGCAGTTTAGGGTCTAGCACCGGGGAGCTGTTTTTT. Encoded protein: CASSLGSSTGELFF.